The source of this T cell receptor beta chain is a study of T cells in Graves' hyperthyroidism and ophthalmopathy. Study-wide context: Peripheral blood samples were taken at initial diagnosis, prior to any treatment. Study-level findings and limits: Blood held most thyroid clonotypes expanded above 0.001 frequency.

About this clonotype itself: Antigen: not known.

RNA transcripts yielded amplified TCR beta CDR3 regions. First-round RT-PCR targeting the TCR CDR3 was performed with the HTBI primer set. TCRdb reprocessed the multiplex PCR reads via MiXCR and lists one record per CDR3 protein. The data contain about 260,000 distinct CDR3 sequences, approximately 23% of them singletons. Trimming removed 1 base at V and 9 bases at J, with 12 bases between. There are 13 residues in the CDR3. Germline V lookup: CDR1 MDHEN, CDR2 SYDVKM. The rearrangement joins TRBV28 to TRBJ1-1; D not resolved. This clonotype was obtained from a young man with Graves' ophthalmopathy. The source material was blood. The DNA of the CDR3 is TGTGCCAGCAGTTTATTAACAGCCAACAAAGCTTTCTTT. It translates to CASSLLTANKAFF. The variable domain in full, completed from reference TRBV28 and TRBJ1-1, reads DVKVTQSSRYLVKRTGEKVFLECVQDMDHENMFWYRQDPGLGLRLIYFSYDVKMKEKGDIPEGYSVSREKKERFSLILESASTNQTSMYLCASSLLTANKAFFGQGTRLTVV.